This TCR beta chain stems from a study of cytomegalovirus exposure and HLA in healthy donors. The CDR3 extends over 15 amino acids. The J segment lost 7 bases and the V segment lost 2 bases, leaving 7 bases of the junction unmatched. CDR1 and CDR2 (germline): SNHLY, FYNNEI. A multiplex PCR was run with 60 Vbeta primers and 13 Jbeta primers. Repertoires were generated with immunoSEQ multiplex PCR, while TCRdb's copy carries only in-frame clones and drops some. The repertoire table contains 150,000 to 200,000 clones. This TCR came from an older woman in good health and CMV-seronegative. The chain carries TRBV2 and TRBJ2-3, with 9 bases fitting TRBD2. Specimen: PBMCs. Here the CDR3 DNA reads TGTGCCAGCAGTGAAAGCGGGGGGCGGTGGTATACGCAGTATTTT. It codes for CASSESGGRWYTQYF.